A single sample is the source of the 23 T cell receptor beta chains below, sequenced in a study of T cells expressing NK-cell markers. TCRdb reanalyzed the 5' RACE reads and collapses them to one entry per CDR3 protein, without DNA. The listing records roughly 8,100 distinct CDR3 sequences. Sequenced: blood T cells: a sorted CD56 or NKG2C T cell subset, CD4+ or CD8+ T cells, or bulk PBMC T cells (not recorded which). These receptors originate from a man younger than 35 in good health.

This chain joins TRBV12-2 and TRBJ1-3; absent DNA, TCRdb's TRBD1 call cannot be checked. TRBV12-2 is assigned pseudogene status. There are 14 residues in the CDR3. CDR3 region: CASPFRGRGNTIYF.

The chain uses TRBV3-1 and TRBJ1-2; TCRdb outputs TRBD1, but without DNA this stays unchecked. The CDR3 sequence is 16 residues long. Germline V gene sequence: CDR1 LGHDT, CDR2 YNNKEL (reference sequence). The CDR3: CASSLDPGQGRDGYTF.

V is TRBV2 and J is TRBJ2-5; lacking DNA, the TRBD2 call made by TCRdb goes unchecked. The CDR3 has 12 amino acids. Germline V gives CDR1 SNHLY, CDR2 FYNNEI. Here the CDR3 reads CASSPGLAGQYF.

The genes are TRBV7-2 and TRBJ2-1. The CDR3 contains 11 residues. Germline CDR1 reads SGHTA; CDR2 reads FQGNSA. Here the CDR3 reads CASRAEGEQFF.

Judged by frequency, this clonotype is medium-sized (0.01 to 0.1%). The chain employs TRBV6-2 or TRBV6-3 and TRBJ2-7; TCRdb calls TRBD1, which cannot be checked without DNA. The CDR3 covers 13 residues. The germline gives CDR1 MNHEY, CDR2 SVGEGT. CDR3 in amino acids: CASGRTGIYEQYF.

The chain uses TRBV6-1 and TRBJ2-1; without DNA, the TCRdb call of TRBD2 cannot be checked. Germline CDR1 MNHNS, CDR2 SASEGT. The CDR3 runs 13 residues. The chain's CDR3 is CASMLAVYNEQFF.

Considering frequency, this clonotype is medium-sized. The chain recombines TRBV27 with TRBJ1-2; checking the TCRdb D call of TRBD1 is not possible without DNA. Germline V CDR1 and CDR2: MNHEY, SMNVEV (reference sequence). The CDR3 has 11 residues. CDR3 sequence reads: CASGAGGGYTF.

V and J are TRBV19 and TRBJ2-2; TCRdb lists TRBD1, though no DNA is available to test this call. The CDR3 is made up of 15 amino acids. The germline V gene encodes CDR1 LNHDA and CDR2 SQIVND (reference sequence). The CDR3 loop reads CASSGPGSNTGELFF.

This clonotype shows up as medium-sized by frequency. The chain couples TRBV4-2 to TRBJ2-3; TCRdb's D call of TRBD2 is untestable without DNA. CDR1 is LGHNA and CDR2 is YNFKEQ in the germline V gene. The CDR3 spans 17 residues. The CDR3: CASSQDKAGVSTDTQYF.

The CDR3: CASRPTSGNHQETQYF. This sequence joins TRBV2 and TRBJ2-5; as DNA is missing, the TRBD2 call by TCRdb cannot be tested. The CDR3 is 16 residues long. Germline CDR1 SNHLY, CDR2 FYNNEI.

The chain carries TRBV12-3 or TRBV12-4 and TRBJ2-1. CDR3 length: 11 residues. CDR3: CASSPTGEQFF.

By frequency, this clonotype is medium-sized (0.01 to 0.1%). The rearrangement links TRBV3-1 to TRBJ2-7; the D gene TCRdb calls, TRBD2, cannot be checked with no DNA. This CDR3 is 17 amino acids long. The germline V gene has CDR1 LGHDT and CDR2 YNNKEL (reference sequence). The CDR3 sequence is CASSPRLAGLLPYEQYF.

This sequence joins TRBV11-2 and TRBJ2-1; TCRdb lists TRBD2, though no DNA is available to test this call. Germline V lookup: CDR1 SGHAT, CDR2 FQNNGV. CDR3 size: 19 residues. CDR3 region: CASSLWWGGGASGNNEQFF.

In terms of frequency, this clonotype is medium-sized. This chain links TRBV7-7 with TRBJ2-1; the TRBD2 assignment by TCRdb is unverifiable without DNA. The CDR3 is made up of 13 amino acids. Germline assignment: CDR1 SSHAT and CDR2 FNYEAQ (reference sequence). The CDR3 loop is CASSDLLAAEQFF.

Measured by frequency, this clonotype is medium-sized. The chain joins TRBV15 to TRBJ1-1. In germline, CDR1 is LNHNV, CDR2 YYDKDF (reference sequence). The CDR3 sequence is 16 residues long. The CDR3 sequence is CATSRSARLTNTEAFF.

This clonotype is medium-sized by frequency. The chain recombines TRBV2 with TRBJ2-3; TCRdb calls TRBD2, which cannot be checked without DNA. In germline, CDR1 is SNHLY, CDR2 FYNNEI. CDR3 length: 15 residues. The CDR3 spells CASSADGRTTDTQYF.

The V and J genes are TRBV9 and TRBJ1-1; as DNA is missing, the TRBD1 call by TCRdb cannot be tested. This CDR3 region has 17 residues. CDR1 is SGDLS and CDR2 is YYNGEE in the germline V gene. The CDR3 region is CASSVDPGGLMNTEAFF.

The chain joins TRBV6-2 or TRBV6-3 to TRBJ2-3; TCRdb proposes TRBD2, but this gene call is untestable without DNA. From germline, CDR1 is MNHEY and CDR2 SVGEGT. This CDR3 has 17 amino acids. The CDR3 protein is CASSLPGLALQSDTQYF.

Judged by frequency, this clonotype is medium-sized (0.01 to 0.1%). This chain uses TRBV6-5 with TRBJ2-1; TCRdb names TRBD1, which stays unverified in the absence of DNA. This CDR3 comprises 15 residues. Germline CDR1 MNHEY, CDR2 SVGAGI. Here the CDR3 reads CASSYSGPLWDEQFF.

The chain is built from TRBV2 and TRBJ2-5; TCRdb's D call, TRBD1, is unchecked because there is no DNA. This CDR3 has 13 amino acids. The germline V gene encodes CDR1 SNHLY and CDR2 FYNNEI. CDR3 amino acids: CASSLDSQETQYF. Filled out from reference TRBV2 and TRBJ2-5, the complete variable domain reads EPEVTQTPSHQVTQMGQEVILRCVPISNHLYFYWYRQILGQKVEFLVSFYNNEISEKSEIFDDQFSVERPDGSNFTLKIRSTKLEDSAMYFCASSLDSQETQYFGPGTRLLVL.

CDR3 loop: CASSLIPGGIDDEKLFF. V and J are TRBV5-1 and TRBJ1-4; TCRdb's D call, TRBD1, is unchecked because there is no DNA. CDR1 is SGHRS, CDR2 YFSETQ, per germline. CDR3 length: 17 residues.

The rearrangement links TRBV27 to TRBJ2-1; TCRdb proposes TRBD2, but this gene call is untestable without DNA. The CDR3 is 16 amino acids. Germline V gene sequence: CDR1 MNHEY, CDR2 SMNVEV (reference sequence). CDR3 amino acids: CASSPSRGYSYNEQFF.

The gene calls are TRBV6-5 and TRBJ2-7; the D call from TCRdb, TRBD2, cannot be confirmed without DNA. This CDR3 has 15 amino acids. The germline CDR1 and CDR2 sequences are MNHEY and SVGAGI. The CDR3: CASSYSGQGPLEQYF.